This TCR beta chain was captured in a study of shared clonotypes between healthy human individuals. In the study overall: Sampling drew on donors who were a couple of women and three men aged 18 to 49.

Note on this clone: Its antigen is unidentified.

Notes on the study in general: Generation probabilities of non-shared clonotypes were lower (relative to those shared by all four donors).

In the authors' methods: Sequence data from immunoSEQ were junction-only and lacked quality scores; consequently, filtering differed. Some clones are missing from TCRdb's copy, which holds only in-frame ones; the method was immunoSEQ multiplex PCR. V, J and clone size are taken as reported in that table, and D and trimming were inferred from the DNA itself. The sample carries a few million clones, 90% to 97% recorded once. The J segment lost 0 bases and the V segment lost 6 bases, leaving 4 bases of the junction unmatched. Germline CDR1 reads MNHEY; CDR2 reads SVGAGI. The CDR3 is 14 residues long. Sequenced: naive CD4+ T cells sorted from blood. Specified subset: CD45RA+ positively selected. This clonotype originated in a man between 18 and 29 years old in good health. This chain uses TRBV6-5 with TRBJ1-2, with TRBD1 matching 7 bases. The CDR3 bases are TGTGCCAGCAGGCTAGGGACAGCTAACTATGGCTACACCTTC. Protein: CASRLGTANYGYTF.